The 13 T cell receptor beta chains in this list originate from one sample, sequenced in a study of blood T cell repertoires in COVID-19. This table comes from immunoSEQ multiplex PCR, and its TCRdb copy is limited to in-frame clones, with some not included. The sample lists about 12,000 clones, 73% occurring once. Specimen: peripheral blood. These receptors all stem from a human donor in a cohort sampled during active COVID-19.

As DNA, the CDR3 is TGCGCCAGCAGCCCAGGTACCAACCCCTACGAGCAGTACTTC. Translating it yields CASSPGTNPYEQYF. The V and J genes are TRBV4-3 and TRBJ2-7; D remains ambiguous. Trimming left V 4 bases short and J 2 bases short, with 12 bases between. Germline CDR1 LGHNA, CDR2 YSLEER. This CDR3 has 14 residues.

This clone has a handful of counts. This rearrangement joins TRBV5-4 to TRBJ2-2, with a tentative D call TRBD1 (5 bases). Trimming took 3 bases from V and 5 from J, leaving 8 bases between them. Germline CDR1 reads SGHNT; CDR2 reads YYREEE (reference sequence). The CDR3 sequence is 13 residues long. CDR3 sequence reads: CASSSQGTGELFF. DNA for the CDR3: TGTGCCAGCAGCTCCCAGGGTACCGGGGAGCTGTTTTTT.

The count of this clone is one. The chain has TRBV5-4 and TRBJ2-3; D is possibly TRBD2 (6 bases). The germline V and J ends were trimmed by 3 bases and 3 bases, with 17 bases remaining between them. Germline CDR1 is SGHNT and CDR2 is YYREEE (reference sequence). The CDR3 covers 16 residues. The CDR3 is CASSSPVGGVTDTQYF. The CDR3 DNA is TGTGCCAGCAGCTCCCCAGTGGGAGGTGTTACAGATACGCAGTATTTT.

The chain is built from TRBV29-1 and TRBJ2-1; 16 bases match TRBD2. The germline CDR1 and CDR2 sequences are SQVTM and ANQGSEA. V trimming: 6 bases; J trimming: 9 bases; junction bases outside the gene matches: 5. The CDR3 is made up of 14 amino acids. CDR3: CSVGLAGGPGEQFF. The CDR3 DNA reads as TGCAGCGTGGGACTAGCGGGGGGGCCCGGTGAGCAGTTCTTC.

This clone was found a few times. The chain is built from TRBV20-1 and TRBJ2-7; D gene unclear. The germline CDR1 and CDR2 sequences are DFQATT and SNEGSKA (reference sequence). The CDR3 loop spans 10 amino acids. Trimming pared 6 bases from V and 4 bases from J, leaving 7 bases between. CDR3 DNA sequence: TGCAGTGCGGGCCCTTACGAGCAGTACTTC. Amino acid sequence: CSAGPYEQYF.

The genes are TRBV27 and TRBJ2-1, with 10 bases matching TRBD2. CDR3 length: 15 amino acids. Per the germline V gene, CDR1 is MNHEY and CDR2 is SMNVEV (reference sequence). V trimming: 6 bases; J trimming: 4 bases; junction bases outside the gene matches: 6. The CDR3 coding sequence is TGTGCCAGCAGCACCGGGACTAGCGTATACAATGAGCAGTTCTTC. Protein: CASSTGTSVYNEQFF.

The V and J genes are TRBV5-1 and TRBJ2-5; tentative D call: TRBD2 (5 bases). Deletions cut 5 bases from V and 2 bases from J, with 22 bases between. The CDR3 spans 17 residues. Looked up from germline, CDR1 is SGHRS and CDR2 is YFSETQ. CDR3 DNA sequence: TGCGCCAGCAGTCGAGGGTGGTTAGAGGCCGCACAAGAGACCCAGTACTTC. It specifies CASSRGWLEAAQETQYF.

The V gene is TRBV30, the J gene TRBJ1-3; D call uncertain. Germline CDR1 and CDR2: GTSNPN and SVGIG (reference sequence). V shed 0 bases and J shed 0 bases, with 9 bases lying between them. This CDR3 is 15 amino acids long. CDR3 coding DNA: TGTGCCTGGAGTGTCCGTAGCGTCTCTGGAAACACCATATATTTT. Encoded protein: CAWSVRSVSGNTIYF.

The chain uses TRBV28 and TRBJ2-3; the match to TRBD2 covers 11 bases. The junction had 4 bases not matched to a gene; V was cut back by 10 bases and J by 1 base. This CDR3 spans 14 amino acids. Germline V gene sequence: CDR1 MDHEN, CDR2 SYDVKM. CDR3 sequence: CATLTSGGTDTQYF. In nucleotides, the CDR3 is TGTGCCACTTTGACTAGCGGGGGCACAGATACGCAGTATTTT.

CDR3 protein: CATSDPGGPDTQYF. The CDR3 DNA is TGTGCCACCAGTGACCCCGGCGGTCCAGATACGCAGTATTTT. The chain uses TRBV24-1 and TRBJ2-3; D uncertain. Germline CDR1 and CDR2: KGHDR and SFDVKD. This CDR3 is 14 amino acids long. Trimming took 4 bases from V and 4 from J, leaving 11 bases between them.

This chain uses TRBV15 with TRBJ2-7; a possible D gene is TRBD2 (6 bases). V was cut by 3 bases and J by 0 bases, with 18 bases left in between. The germline V gene encodes CDR1 LNHNV and CDR2 YYDKDF (reference sequence). This CDR3 region has 17 residues. The CDR3 region has the DNA TGTGCCACCAGCAGGTCCTGGGGCGGGGCCTCCTCCTACGAGCAGTACTTC. Its translation is CATSRSWGGASSYEQYF.

This chain uses TRBV27 with TRBJ2-1; 9 bases are a match to TRBD2. Trimming removed 6 bases from V and 0 bases from J; junction bases left unmatched: 0. The CDR3 covers 14 residues. Germline V lookup: CDR1 MNHEY, CDR2 SMNVEV (reference sequence). This CDR3 is CASRRGGSYNEQFF. For the CDR3, the DNA is TGTGCCAGCAGGCGGGGGGGCTCCTACAATGAGCAGTTCTTC.

This clone was counted only a few times. This chain uses TRBV7-3 with TRBJ2-1, with TRBD2 matching over 9 bases. The germline V gene has CDR1 SGHTA and CDR2 FQGTGA. CDR3 length equals 16 residues. Trimming at V came to 5 bases and at J to 0 bases, leaving 5 bases not matched to a gene. The CDR3 sequence: CASSTRSGSSYNEQFF. In nucleotides, the CDR3 is TGTGCCAGCAGCACCCGTAGCGGGAGCTCCTACAATGAGCAGTTCTTC.